One sample yielded the 26 T cell receptor beta chains listed below, sequenced in a study of OX40 agonist ivuxolimab in advanced cancers. Repertoires were generated with immunoSEQ multiplex PCR, while TCRdb's copy carries only in-frame clones and drops some. The data show about 70,000 clones, roughly 80% seen once. The input for sequencing was CD4+ or CD8+ T cells sorted from blood, taken in a trial of the OX40 agonist ivuxolimab. Every receptor here comes from an adult with an advanced solid tumor such as melanoma, head and neck, liver or kidney cancer.

The V call is TRBV6-5, the J call TRBJ1-1; 12 bases are a match to TRBD1. The germline gives CDR1 MNHEY, CDR2 SVGAGI. With V trimmed by 1 base and J by 10 bases, 4 bases remained unmatched. CDR3 length: 14 residues. The DNA of the CDR3 is TGTGCCAGCAGTTACTTCCGGGACAGGGGGCGAGCTTTCTTT. Translation: CASSYFRDRGRAFF.

The V call is TRBV2, the J call TRBJ2-3; D gene unclear. The germline gives CDR1 SNHLY, CDR2 FYNNEI. With 4 bases removed from V and 2 bases from J, the gap between germline ends came to 10 bases. The CDR3 is made up of 14 amino acids. In DNA form, the CDR3 reads TGTGCCAGCAGTGCAACGGAGTACACAGATACGCAGTATTTT. Translation: CASSATEYTDTQYF.

This chain uses TRBV29-1 with TRBJ2-3, with D possibly matching TRBD2 (6 bases). CDR1 and CDR2 (germline): SQVTM, ANQGSEA. The CDR3 covers 14 residues. The V gene lost 6 bases and the J gene lost 0 bases, with 13 bases spanning the gap. In DNA, the CDR3 is TGCAGCGTAGCCGGACTATCTAGCACAGATACGCAGTATTTT. Amino acid sequence: CSVAGLSSTDTQYF.

The chain carries TRBV11-2 and TRBJ2-7; 12 bases fit TRBD2. The CDR3 covers 16 residues. V lost 1 base, J lost 4 bases, and 5 bases stayed unmatched. CDR1 SGHAT and CDR2 FQNNGV come from the germline V gene. The CDR3 sequence: CASSLASGGAGYEQYF. The CDR3 coding sequence is TGTGCCAGCAGCTTAGCTAGCGGGGGGGCCGGGTACGAGCAGTACTTC.

This chain links TRBV2 with TRBJ2-5, with D perhaps being TRBD1 or TRBD2 (6 bases each). This CDR3 region has 14 residues. V lost 7 bases, J lost 5 bases, and 17 bases lay in between. Germline-derived CDR1 and CDR2 are SNHLY and FYNNEI. As DNA, the CDR3 is TGTGCCAGCACCGACGGGGGCCTGGGGGAGACCCAGTACTTC. Translation: CASTDGGLGETQYF.

The V call is TRBV19, the J call TRBJ1-5, with D unclear. The V and J ends lost 4 bases and 3 bases respectively, with 10 bases between them. Germline V lookup: CDR1 LNHDA, CDR2 SQIVND (reference sequence). The CDR3 is 14 amino acids. CDR3 nucleotide sequence: TGTGCCAGTAGTACCGTAATGTTCAATCAGCCCCAGCATTTT. Translated: CASSTVMFNQPQHF.

The rearrangement links TRBV5-4 to TRBJ2-5; D is unclear. Germline loops: CDR1 SGHNT, CDR2 YYREEE (reference sequence). CDR3 size: 13 residues. The V end lost 4 bases, the J end lost 2 bases, and 9 bases lay between the germline ends. The CDR3: CASSAPRQETQYF. In DNA, the CDR3 is TGTGCCAGCAGCGCCCCGAGACAAGAGACCCAGTACTTC.

This rearrangement joins TRBV27 to TRBJ2-1; D may be TRBD1 (6 bases). V was shortened by 3 bases and J by 4 bases, with 10 bases between the two germline ends. The CDR3 sequence is 14 residues long. The germline CDR1 and CDR2 sequences are MNHEY and SMNVEV (reference sequence). CDR3 region: CASSFFGQYNEQFF. CDR3 DNA: TGTGCCAGCAGTTTTTTTGGACAGTACAATGAGCAGTTCTTC.

V usage is TRBV29-1 and J usage is TRBJ2-7, with 10 bases matching TRBD1. Trimming took 6 bases from V and 4 from J; bases not matched to a gene: 3. The germline V gene has CDR1 SQVTM and CDR2 ANQGSEA. This CDR3 contains 12 residues. The CDR3 loop is CSVWTGGYEQYF. DNA of the CDR3: TGCAGCGTCTGGACAGGGGGGTACGAGCAGTACTTC.

V gene TRBV5-4 combines with J gene TRBJ2-1, with 7 bases aligning to TRBD1. CDR1 SGHNT and CDR2 YYREEE come from the germline V gene (reference sequence). This CDR3 contains 15 residues. Trimming cost V 4 bases and J 5 bases; bases outside gene matches: 9. CDR3 bases: TGTGCCAGCAGCCTCAATATCGACAGGGACAATGAGCAGTTCTTC. Amino acids: CASSLNIDRDNEQFF.

J is TRBJ1-5 and V is TRBV18; 10 bases align to TRBD1. The CDR3 length is 16 residues. Trimming removed 4 bases from V and 2 bases from J; junction bases left unmatched: 5. CDR1 and CDR2 from the germline V gene are KGHSH and LQKENI. CDR3 DNA: TGTGCCAGCTCACTGGGACAGGGGACCGGCAATCAGCCCCAGCATTTT. Translation: CASSLGQGTGNQPQHF.

This clone was found a few times. The genes are TRBV6-5 and TRBJ1-2, with D maybe TRBD1 (6 bases). With 7 bases removed from V and 2 bases from J, the gap between germline ends came to 14 bases. The CDR3 runs to 14 residues. CDR1 MNHEY and CDR2 SVGAGI come from the germline V gene. The CDR3 DNA follows: TGTGCCAGCAACCCCATGGACAGAAACTATGGCTACACCTTC. Its protein product is CASNPMDRNYGYTF.

The J gene is TRBJ2-7, the V gene TRBV6-1; the match to TRBD1 covers 7 bases. The CDR3 extends over 14 amino acids. Per the germline V gene, CDR1 is MNHNS and CDR2 is SASEGT. V was clipped by 4 bases and J by 4 bases; unmatched bases: 7. For the CDR3, the DNA is TGTGCCAGCAGTGCCAAGGGGGCGTCATACGAGCAGTACTTC. Amino acids: CASSAKGASYEQYF.

The table lists this clone with a count of one. One base away lies a much larger clone, so this may be a sequencing read error. The rearrangement uses TRBV5-1 and TRBJ2-7, with 9 bases aligning to TRBD1. Germline loops: CDR1 SGHRS, CDR2 YFSETQ. The junction had 3 bases not matched to a gene; V was cut back by 2 bases and J by 0 bases. CDR3 size: 15 residues. The CDR3 sequence: CASSFWDRVSYEQYF. Here the CDR3 DNA reads TGCGCCAGCAGCTTTTGGGACAGGGTCTCCTACGAGCAGTACTTC.

This clone showed up just a few times. The chain has TRBV15 and TRBJ2-5; D is perhaps TRBD1 (6 bases). The V gene lost 8 bases and the J gene lost 2 bases, with 21 bases spanning the gap. This CDR3 has 16 residues. From germline, CDR1 is LNHNV and CDR2 YYDKDF (reference sequence). The CDR3 nucleotides are TGTGCCACCCGAAACCAACGCCAGGGGCTTCAAGAGACCCAGTACTTC. It is translated as CATRNQRQGLQETQYF. The variable domain in full, with the rest retrieved from reference TRBV15 and TRBJ2-5, is DAMVIQNPRYQVTQFGKPVTLSCSQTLNHNVMYWYQQKSSQAPKLLFHYYDKDFNNEADTPDNFQSRRPNTSFCFLDIRSPGLGDTAMYLCATRNQRQGLQETQYFGPGTRLLVL.

The count of this clone is one. This chain links TRBV18 with TRBJ2-7; TRBD1 matches at 8 bases. The CDR3 covers 14 residues. V dropped 3 bases and J dropped 1; count of bases not matched to a gene: 2. CDR1 is KGHSH, CDR2 LQKENI, per germline. CDR3 DNA sequence: TGTGCCAGCTCACCCACAGGGGGGTCCTACGAGCAGTACTTC. This codes for CASSPTGGSYEQYF.

This CDR3 reads CASGLVMGQGRNEQFF. For the CDR3, the DNA is TGTGCTAGTGGTTTGGTAATGGGACAGGGTAGGAATGAGCAGTTCTTC. The rearrangement uses TRBV12-5 and TRBJ2-1; 9 bases agree with TRBD1. Losses at the gene ends were 0 bases for V and 7 bases for J; bases not matched to a gene: 7. From germline, CDR1 is LGHNT and CDR2 FRNRAP. The length of the CDR3 is 16 residues.

The chain couples TRBV6-6 to TRBJ1-1; TRBD1 matches at 10 bases. After removal of 2 bases from V and 3 bases from J, the junction contained 0 bases not matched to a gene. The CDR3 loop spans 14 amino acids. CDR1 is MNHNY and CDR2 is SVGAGI in the germline V gene (reference sequence). The CDR3 nucleotides read TGTGCCAGCAGTTACGGACAGGGGGACACTGAAGCTTTCTTT. This gives the protein CASSYGQGDTEAFF.

This chain links TRBV9 with TRBJ2-7, with 12 bases matching TRBD1. The length of the CDR3 is 16 residues. With 4 bases clipped from V and 3 bases from J, the junction kept 8 bases outside the gene matches. Germline V CDR1 and CDR2: SGDLS, YYNGEE. CDR3 sequence reads: CASSPGTGGIIYEQYF. CDR3 DNA: TGTGCCAGCAGCCCAGGGACAGGGGGCATAATCTACGAGCAGTACTTC.

The rearrangement links TRBV2 to TRBJ2-5; D is possibly TRBD1 or TRBD2 (5 bases each). This CDR3 region has 14 residues. Per the germline V gene, CDR1 is SNHLY and CDR2 is FYNNEI. V was trimmed by 3 bases and J by 10 bases, leaving 18 bases between them. CDR3 in amino acids: CASSDGVGPRGQYF. The CDR3 DNA is TGTGCCAGCAGTGACGGGGTGGGGCCTCGGGGCCAGTACTTC.

This clone was observed a handful of times. V usage is TRBV18 and J usage is TRBJ1-6; 10 bases align to TRBD1. Trimming at V came to 3 bases and at J to 6 bases, leaving 8 bases not matched to a gene. The CDR3 has 17 amino acids. Germline V lookup: CDR1 KGHSH, CDR2 LQKENI. The CDR3 loop is CASSPSARQGANSPLHF. CDR3 coding DNA: TGTGCCAGCTCACCGTCAGCACGACAGGGGGCTAATTCACCCCTCCACTTT.

This clone was observed once. The chain employs TRBV5-1 and TRBJ2-2, with 8 nucleotides matching TRBD1. Trimming took 4 bases from V and 2 from J; bases not matched to a gene: 4. CDR3 length: 15 amino acids. CDR1 is SGHRS and CDR2 is YFSETQ in the germline V gene. CDR3 sequence: CASSQGQANTGELFF. The CDR3 DNA reads as TGCGCCAGCAGCCAGGGACAGGCAAACACCGGGGAGCTGTTTTTT.

This clone was seen just once. The chain joins TRBV19 to TRBJ1-5; unclear D gene. Germline CDR1 LNHDA, CDR2 SQIVND (reference sequence). Trimming cost V 4 bases and J 5 bases, with 12 bases left between them. This CDR3 comprises 14 residues. CDR3 protein: CASSTARGYQPQHF. The DNA of the CDR3 is TGTGCCAGTAGTACAGCTCGCGGATATCAGCCCCAGCATTTT.

V is TRBV7-9 and J is TRBJ2-5; D ambiguous. This CDR3 contains 14 residues. Germline V CDR1 and CDR2: SEHNR, FQNEAQ (reference sequence). V lost 2 bases, J lost 3 bases, and 10 bases lay in between. The CDR3 DNA reads TGTGCCAGCAGCTTATCTTGGCCAGAAGAGACCCAGTACTTC. Its protein product is CASSLSWPEETQYF.

This chain joins TRBV9 and TRBJ1-2; maybe TRBD1 (5 bases). Looked up from germline, CDR1 is SGDLS and CDR2 is YYNGEE. V was cut by 6 bases and J by 7 bases, with 10 bases left in between. This CDR3 spans 11 amino acids. CDR3 in amino acids: CASTRDRGYTF. CDR3 bases: TGTGCCAGCACGAGGGACCGTGGCTACACCTTC.

The CDR3 nucleotides are TGTGCCAGCTGGCCCAGCGGGGGGACAGATACGCAGTATTTT. This encodes CASWPSGGTDTQYF. The chain joins TRBV7-9 to TRBJ2-3; 9 nucleotides match TRBD2. J gave up 3 bases and V 8 bases, and 6 bases lay outside the gene matches. This CDR3 contains 14 residues. Germline V gene sequence: CDR1 SEHNR, CDR2 FQNEAQ (reference sequence).